This T cell receptor beta chain emerged from a study of human T cells and chemical hapten exposure. Overall study: How much TCR each sample yielded varied, mostly because pooled library volumes differed slightly. Study observations and caveats: With DPC sensitization, TCRs exceeding 1 in 1000 frequency showed no change.

The sample holds many counts of this clonotype. What it binds is unknown. Specified time point: healthy volunteer bleed at 2 weeks. The template was total RNA from unfractionated whole blood. CDR3 length: 16 amino acids. Germline V gives CDR1 LNHDA, CDR2 SQIVND (reference sequence). Germline trimming cut 3 bases from V and 3 bases from J; bases unmatched to any gene: 8. Attachment of unique molecular identifiers to individual cDNA molecules was performed in the library. As originally analysed: Samples held a median of about 94,000 TCRs, range about 23,224–700,000. TCRdb reprocessed the RACE reads via MiXCR and lists one record per CDR3 protein. These V and J calls are TCRdb output, not the study's own analysis. The sample includes roughly 46,000 distinct CDR3 sequences, 4.4% of them seen just once.

This sequence was found in a human donor in good health. Some clones in this sample may be carry-over from other donors' samples. The rearrangement links TRBV19 to TRBJ1-5; TRBD1 matches 7 bases. Sequenced sample: whole blood. This CDR3 reads CASSMYQGVNNQPQHF. Written as DNA, the CDR3 is TGTGCCAGTAGTATGTACCAGGGGGTGAACAATCAGCCCCAGCATTTT.